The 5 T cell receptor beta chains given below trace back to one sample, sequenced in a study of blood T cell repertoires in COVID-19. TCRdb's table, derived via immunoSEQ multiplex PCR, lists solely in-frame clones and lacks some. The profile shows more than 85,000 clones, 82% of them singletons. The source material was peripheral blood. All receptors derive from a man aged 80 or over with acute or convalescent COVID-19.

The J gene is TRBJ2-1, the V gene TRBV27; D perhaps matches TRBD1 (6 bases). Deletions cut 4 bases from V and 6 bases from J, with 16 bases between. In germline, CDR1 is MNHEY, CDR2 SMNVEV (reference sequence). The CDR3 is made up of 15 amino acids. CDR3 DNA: TGTGCCAGCAGTTCTCCCCCCATCAGGGGCAATGAGCAGTTCTTC. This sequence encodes CASSSPPIRGNEQFF.

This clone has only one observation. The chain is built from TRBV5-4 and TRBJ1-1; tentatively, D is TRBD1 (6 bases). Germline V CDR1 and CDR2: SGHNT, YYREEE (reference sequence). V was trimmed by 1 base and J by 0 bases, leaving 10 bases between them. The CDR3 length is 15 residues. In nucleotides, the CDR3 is TGTGCCAGCAGCTTGCGGGGGGGCCTGAACACTGAAGCTTTCTTT. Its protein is CASSLRGGLNTEAFF.

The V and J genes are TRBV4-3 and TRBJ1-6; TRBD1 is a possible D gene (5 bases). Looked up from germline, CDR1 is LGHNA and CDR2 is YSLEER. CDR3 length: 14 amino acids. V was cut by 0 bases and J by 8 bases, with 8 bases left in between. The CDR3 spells CASSQDGGDSPLHF. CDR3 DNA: TGCGCCAGCAGCCAAGATGGGGGGGATTCACCCCTCCACTTT.

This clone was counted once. CDR3 DNA: TGTGCCAGCAGTTACTCGGCTAGCGGGAGGATCGGGGAGCTGTTTTTT. Encoded protein: CASSYSASGRIGELFF. V gene TRBV6-2 or TRBV6-3 combines with J gene TRBJ2-2; TRBD2 aligns across 11 bases. The junction had 4 bases not matched to a gene; V was cut back by 0 bases and J by 7 bases. The length of the CDR3 is 16 residues. The germline V gene encodes CDR1 MNHEY and CDR2 SVGEGT.

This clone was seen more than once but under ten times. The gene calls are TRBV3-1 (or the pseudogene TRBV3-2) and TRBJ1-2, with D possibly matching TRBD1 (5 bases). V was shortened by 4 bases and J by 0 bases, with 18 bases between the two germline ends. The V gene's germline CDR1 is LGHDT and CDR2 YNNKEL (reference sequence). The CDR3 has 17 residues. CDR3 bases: TGTGCCAGCAGCCCTCTGGTGGATCGGGGGGCTAACTATGGCTACACCTTC. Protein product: CASSPLVDRGANYGYTF.